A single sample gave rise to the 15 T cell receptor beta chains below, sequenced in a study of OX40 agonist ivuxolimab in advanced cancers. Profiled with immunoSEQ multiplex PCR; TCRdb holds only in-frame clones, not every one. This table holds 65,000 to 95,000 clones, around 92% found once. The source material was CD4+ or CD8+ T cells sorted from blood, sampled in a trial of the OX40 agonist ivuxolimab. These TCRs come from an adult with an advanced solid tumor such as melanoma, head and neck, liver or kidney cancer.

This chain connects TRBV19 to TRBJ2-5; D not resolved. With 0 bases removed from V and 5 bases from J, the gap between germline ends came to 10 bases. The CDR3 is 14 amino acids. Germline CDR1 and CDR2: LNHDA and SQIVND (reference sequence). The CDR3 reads CASSIDKFVETQYF. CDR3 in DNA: TGTGCCAGTAGTATAGATAAGTTTGTGGAGACCCAGTACTTC.

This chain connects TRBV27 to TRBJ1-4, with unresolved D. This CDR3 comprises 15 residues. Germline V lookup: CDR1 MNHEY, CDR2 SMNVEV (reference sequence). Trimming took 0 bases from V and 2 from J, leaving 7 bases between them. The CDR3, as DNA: TGTGCCAGCAGTTTATCGGGGAGGACTAATGAAAAACTGTTTTTT. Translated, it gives CASSLSGRTNEKLFF.

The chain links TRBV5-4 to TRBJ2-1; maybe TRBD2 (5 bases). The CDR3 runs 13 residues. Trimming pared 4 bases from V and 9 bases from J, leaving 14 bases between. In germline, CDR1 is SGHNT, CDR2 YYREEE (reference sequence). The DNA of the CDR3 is TGTGCCAGCAGCGGAAAACTAGTGGCTGAGCAGTTCTTC. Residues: CASSGKLVAEQFF.

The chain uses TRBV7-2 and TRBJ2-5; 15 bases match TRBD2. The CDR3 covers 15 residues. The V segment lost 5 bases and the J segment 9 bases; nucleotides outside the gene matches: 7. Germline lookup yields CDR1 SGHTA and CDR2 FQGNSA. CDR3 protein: CASSPGLAGGLAQYF. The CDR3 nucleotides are TGTGCCAGCAGCCCGGGACTAGCGGGAGGACTGGCCCAGTACTTC.

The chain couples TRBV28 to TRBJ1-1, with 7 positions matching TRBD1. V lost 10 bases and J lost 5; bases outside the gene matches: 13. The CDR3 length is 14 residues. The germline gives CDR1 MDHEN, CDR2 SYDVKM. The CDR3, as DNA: TGTGCCAACCGCCGGGCAGGGGGAGAGACTGAAGCTTTCTTT. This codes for CANRRAGGETEAFF.

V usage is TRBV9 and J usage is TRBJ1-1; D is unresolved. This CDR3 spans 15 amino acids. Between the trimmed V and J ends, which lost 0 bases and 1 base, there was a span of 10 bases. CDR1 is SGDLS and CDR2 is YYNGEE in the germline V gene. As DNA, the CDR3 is TGTGCCAGCAGCGTAGGATCCCCGGGGAACACTGAAGCTTTCTTT. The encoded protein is CASSVGSPGNTEAFF.

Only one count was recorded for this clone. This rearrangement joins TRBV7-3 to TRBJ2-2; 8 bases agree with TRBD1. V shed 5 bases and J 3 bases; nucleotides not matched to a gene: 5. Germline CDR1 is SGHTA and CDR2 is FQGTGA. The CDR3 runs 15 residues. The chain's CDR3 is CASSRDRSDTGELFF. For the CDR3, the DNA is TGTGCCAGCAGCCGGGACAGGTCAGACACCGGGGAGCTGTTTTTT.

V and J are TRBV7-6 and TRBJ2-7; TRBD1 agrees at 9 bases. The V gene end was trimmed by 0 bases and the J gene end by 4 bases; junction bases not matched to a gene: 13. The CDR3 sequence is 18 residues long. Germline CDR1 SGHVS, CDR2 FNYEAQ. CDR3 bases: TGTGCCAGCAGCTTAGCAGCTACAAGCGGGACAGGGTCTTACGAGCAGTACTTC. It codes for CASSLAATSGTGSYEQYF.

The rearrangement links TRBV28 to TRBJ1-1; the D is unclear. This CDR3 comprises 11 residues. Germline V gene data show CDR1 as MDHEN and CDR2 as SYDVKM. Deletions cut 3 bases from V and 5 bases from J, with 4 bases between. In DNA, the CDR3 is TGTGCCAGCAGTTTTTTGACTGAAGCTTTCTTT. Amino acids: CASSFLTEAFF.

CDR3 region: CASSSPRFVTYEQYF. The DNA for the CDR3 is TGTGCCAGCAGTTCCCCGCGGTTTGTTACTTACGAGCAGTACTTC. The chain employs TRBV6-1 and TRBJ2-7; D call uncertain. Per germline, CDR1 MNHNS and CDR2 SASEGT. V was shortened by 5 bases and J by 4 bases, with 18 bases between the two germline ends. The CDR3 has 15 residues.

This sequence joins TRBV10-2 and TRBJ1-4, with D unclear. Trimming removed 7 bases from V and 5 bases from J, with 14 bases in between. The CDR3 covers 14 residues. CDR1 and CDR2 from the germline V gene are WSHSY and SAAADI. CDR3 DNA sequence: TGCGCCAGCACCCCCGTGGGCCCCAATGAAAAACTGTTTTTT. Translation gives CASTPVGPNEKLFF.

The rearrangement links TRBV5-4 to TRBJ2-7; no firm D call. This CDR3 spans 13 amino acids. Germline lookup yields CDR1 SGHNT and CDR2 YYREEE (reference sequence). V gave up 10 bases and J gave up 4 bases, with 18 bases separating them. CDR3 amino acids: CAYRRIGEYEQYF. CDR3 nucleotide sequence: TGTGCCTACCGGAGAATCGGCGAGTACGAGCAGTACTTC.

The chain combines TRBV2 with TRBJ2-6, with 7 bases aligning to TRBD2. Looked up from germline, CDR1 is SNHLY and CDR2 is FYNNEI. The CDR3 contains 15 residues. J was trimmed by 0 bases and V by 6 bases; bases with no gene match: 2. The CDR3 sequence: CASRGGDSGANVLTF. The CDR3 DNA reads TGTGCCAGCAGGGGAGGGGACTCTGGGGCCAACGTCCTGACTTTC.

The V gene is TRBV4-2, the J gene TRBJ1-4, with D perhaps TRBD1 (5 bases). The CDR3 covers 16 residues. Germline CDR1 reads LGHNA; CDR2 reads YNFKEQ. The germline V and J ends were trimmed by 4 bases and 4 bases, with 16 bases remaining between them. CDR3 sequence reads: CASSPSPGLINEKLFF. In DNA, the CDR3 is TGTGCCAGCAGCCCATCACCGGGACTCATTAATGAAAAACTGTTTTTT.

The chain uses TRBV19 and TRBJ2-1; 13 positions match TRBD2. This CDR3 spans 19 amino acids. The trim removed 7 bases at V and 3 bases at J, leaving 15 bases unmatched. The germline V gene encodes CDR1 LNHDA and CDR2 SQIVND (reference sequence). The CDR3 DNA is TGTGCCAGTAAGAGACCGGGACTAGCGGGACCTTACCTCTACAATGAGCAGTTCTTC. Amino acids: CASKRPGLAGPYLYNEQFF.